Described below is a single TCR beta chain sequence and its context. From germline, CDR1 is GTSNPN and CDR2 SVGIG (reference sequence). This CDR3 region has 13 residues. V lost 8 bases, J lost 3 bases, and 17 bases lay in between. The sample originates from a study of blood T cell repertoires in COVID-19. Original processing notes: It was from reference gene primer amplification that nucleated cell counts were estimated. Some clones are missing from TCRdb's copy, which holds only in-frame ones; the method was immunoSEQ multiplex PCR. The DNA gave D and trimming, while V, J and clone size come from that table. The sample lists over 200,000 clones, roughly 76% occurring once.

The V and J genes are TRBV30 and TRBJ2-7; perhaps TRBD2 as D (6 bases). This TCR was recovered from a human donor in a cohort sampled during active COVID-19. The source material was peripheral blood. CDR3 amino acids: CASSRDFYYEQYF. Written as DNA, the CDR3 is TGTGCCAGCTCCCGGGACTTTTACTACGAGCAGTACTTC.